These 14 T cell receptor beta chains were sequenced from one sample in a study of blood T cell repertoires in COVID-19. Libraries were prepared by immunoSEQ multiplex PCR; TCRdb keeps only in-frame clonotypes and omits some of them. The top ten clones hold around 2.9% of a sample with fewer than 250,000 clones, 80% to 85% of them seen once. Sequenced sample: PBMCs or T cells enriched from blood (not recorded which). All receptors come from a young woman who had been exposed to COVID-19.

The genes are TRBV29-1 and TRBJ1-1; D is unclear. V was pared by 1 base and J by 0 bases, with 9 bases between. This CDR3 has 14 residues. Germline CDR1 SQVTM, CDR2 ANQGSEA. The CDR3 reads CSVEGQRMNTEAFF. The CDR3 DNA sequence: TGCAGCGTTGAAGGTCAGCGTATGAACACTGAAGCTTTCTTT.

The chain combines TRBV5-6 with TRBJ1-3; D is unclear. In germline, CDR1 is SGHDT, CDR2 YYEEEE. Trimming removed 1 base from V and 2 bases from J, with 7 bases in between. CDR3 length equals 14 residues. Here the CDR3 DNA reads TGTGCCAGCAGCTTGTGGGAGACTGGAAACACCATATATTTT. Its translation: CASSLWETGNTIYF.

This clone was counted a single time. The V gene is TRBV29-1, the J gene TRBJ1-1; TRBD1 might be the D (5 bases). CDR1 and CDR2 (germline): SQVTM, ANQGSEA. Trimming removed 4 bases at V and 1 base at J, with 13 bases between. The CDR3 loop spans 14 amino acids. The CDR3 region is CSVGAGNWNTEAFF. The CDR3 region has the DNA TGCAGCGTTGGGGCAGGGAATTGGAACACTGAAGCTTTCTTT.

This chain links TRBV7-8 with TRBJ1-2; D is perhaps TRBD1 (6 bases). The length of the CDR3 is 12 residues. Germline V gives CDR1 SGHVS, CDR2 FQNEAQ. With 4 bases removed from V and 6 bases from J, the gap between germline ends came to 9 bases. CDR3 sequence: CASSSDRNGYTF. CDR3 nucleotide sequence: TGTGCCAGCAGCTCGGACAGAAATGGCTACACCTTC.

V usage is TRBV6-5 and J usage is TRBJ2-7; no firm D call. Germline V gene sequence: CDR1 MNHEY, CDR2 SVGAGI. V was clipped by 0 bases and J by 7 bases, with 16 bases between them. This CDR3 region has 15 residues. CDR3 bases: TGTGCCAGCAGTTACTCTGGAGAGGCTCACCGGGAGCAGTACTTC. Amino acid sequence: CASSYSGEAHREQYF.

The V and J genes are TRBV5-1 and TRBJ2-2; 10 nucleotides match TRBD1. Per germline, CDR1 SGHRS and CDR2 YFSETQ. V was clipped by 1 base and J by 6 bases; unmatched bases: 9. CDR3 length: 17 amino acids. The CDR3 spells CASSLIPGQGVAGELFF. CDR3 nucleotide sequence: TGCGCCAGCAGCTTGATTCCAGGACAGGGGGTTGCCGGGGAGCTGTTTTTT.

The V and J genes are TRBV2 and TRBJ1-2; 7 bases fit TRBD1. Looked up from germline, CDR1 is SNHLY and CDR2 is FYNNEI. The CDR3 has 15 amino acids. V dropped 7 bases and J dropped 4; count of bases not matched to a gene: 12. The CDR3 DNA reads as TGTGCCAGCATCCTGGACAGGCCTGAGGGCTATGGCTACACCTTC. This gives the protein CASILDRPEGYGYTF.

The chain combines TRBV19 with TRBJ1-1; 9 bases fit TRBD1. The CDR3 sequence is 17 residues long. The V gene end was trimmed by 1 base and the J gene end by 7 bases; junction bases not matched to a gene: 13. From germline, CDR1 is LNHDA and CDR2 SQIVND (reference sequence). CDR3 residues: CASSIGTGTGQRDEAFF. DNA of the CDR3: TGTGCCAGTAGTATAGGGACCGGGACAGGGCAACGAGATGAAGCTTTCTTT.

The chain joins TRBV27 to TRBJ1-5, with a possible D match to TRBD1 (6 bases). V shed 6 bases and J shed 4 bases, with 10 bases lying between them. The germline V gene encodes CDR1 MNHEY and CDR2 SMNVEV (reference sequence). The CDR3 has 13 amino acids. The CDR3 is CASSQDRNQPQHF. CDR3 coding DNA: TGTGCCAGCAGCCAGGACAGAAATCAGCCCCAGCATTTT.

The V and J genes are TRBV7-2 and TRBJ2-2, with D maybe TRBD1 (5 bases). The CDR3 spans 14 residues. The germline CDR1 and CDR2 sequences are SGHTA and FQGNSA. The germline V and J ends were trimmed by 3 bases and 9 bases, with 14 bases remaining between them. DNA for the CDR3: TGTGCCAGCAGCTTCACCTCACAGGCCTGGGAGCTGTTTTTT. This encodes CASSFTSQAWELFF.

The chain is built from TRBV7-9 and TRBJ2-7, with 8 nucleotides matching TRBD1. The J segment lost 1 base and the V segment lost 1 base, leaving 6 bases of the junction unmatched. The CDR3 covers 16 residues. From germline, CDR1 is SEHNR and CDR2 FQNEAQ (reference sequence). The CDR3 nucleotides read TGTGCCAGCAGCTTAGTTTGGACAGGGAGATCCTACGAGCAGTACTTC. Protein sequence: CASSLVWTGRSYEQYF.

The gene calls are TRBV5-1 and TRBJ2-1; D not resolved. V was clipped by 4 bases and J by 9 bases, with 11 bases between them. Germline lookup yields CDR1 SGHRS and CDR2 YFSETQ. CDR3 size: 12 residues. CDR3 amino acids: CASSIVNAEQFF. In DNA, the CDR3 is TGCGCCAGCAGCATAGTGAACGCTGAGCAGTTCTTC.

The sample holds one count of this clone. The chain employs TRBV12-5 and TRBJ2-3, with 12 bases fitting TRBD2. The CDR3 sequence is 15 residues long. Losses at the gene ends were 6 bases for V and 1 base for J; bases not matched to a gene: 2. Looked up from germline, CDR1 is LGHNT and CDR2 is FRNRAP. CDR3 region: CASGRTSGGTDTQYF. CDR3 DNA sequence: TGTGCTAGTGGCAGGACTAGCGGGGGCACAGATACGCAGTATTTT.

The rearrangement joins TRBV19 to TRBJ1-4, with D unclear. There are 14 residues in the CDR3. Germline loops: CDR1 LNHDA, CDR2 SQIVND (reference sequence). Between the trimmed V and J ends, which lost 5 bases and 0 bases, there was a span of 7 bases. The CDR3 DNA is TGTGCCAGTAGTGATGAGGCAACTAATGAAAAACTGTTTTTT. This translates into CASSDEATNEKLFF.